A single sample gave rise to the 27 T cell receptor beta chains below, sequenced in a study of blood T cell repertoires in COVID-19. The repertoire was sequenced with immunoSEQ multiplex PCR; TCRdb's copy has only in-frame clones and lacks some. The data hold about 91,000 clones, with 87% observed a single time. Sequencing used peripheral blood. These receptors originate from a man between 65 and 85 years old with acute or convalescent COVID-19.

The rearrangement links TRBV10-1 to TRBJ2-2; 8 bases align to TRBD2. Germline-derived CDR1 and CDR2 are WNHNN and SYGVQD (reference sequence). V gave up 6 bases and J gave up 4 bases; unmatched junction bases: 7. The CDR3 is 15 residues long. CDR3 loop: CASRLAGPVTGELFF. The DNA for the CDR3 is TGCGCCAGCAGGTTAGCGGGGCCGGTCACCGGGGAGCTGTTTTTT.

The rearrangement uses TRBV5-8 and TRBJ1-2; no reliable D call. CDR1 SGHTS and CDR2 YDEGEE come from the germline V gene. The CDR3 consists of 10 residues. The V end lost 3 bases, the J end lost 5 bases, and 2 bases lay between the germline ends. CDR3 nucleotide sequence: TGTGCCAGCAGCTCATATGGCTACACCTTC. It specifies CASSSYGYTF.

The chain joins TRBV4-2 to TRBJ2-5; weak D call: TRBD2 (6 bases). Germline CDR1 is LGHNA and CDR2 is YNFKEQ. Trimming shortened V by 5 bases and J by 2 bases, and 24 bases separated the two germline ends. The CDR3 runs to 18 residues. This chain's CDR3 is CASSLNSDGGSGQETQYF. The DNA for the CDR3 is TGTGCCAGCAGCTTAAACTCTGATGGTGGTAGCGGACAAGAGACCCAGTACTTC.

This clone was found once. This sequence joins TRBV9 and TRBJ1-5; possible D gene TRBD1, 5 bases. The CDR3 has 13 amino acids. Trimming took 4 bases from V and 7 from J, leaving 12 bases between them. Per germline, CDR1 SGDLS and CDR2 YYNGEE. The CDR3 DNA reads TGTGCCAGCAGCTCGCAATCAGGGCAGCCCCAGCATTTT. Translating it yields CASSSQSGQPQHF.

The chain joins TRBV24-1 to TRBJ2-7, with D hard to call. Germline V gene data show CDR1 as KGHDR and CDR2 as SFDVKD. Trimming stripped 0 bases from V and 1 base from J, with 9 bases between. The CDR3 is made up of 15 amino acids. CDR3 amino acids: CATSDLKSSSYEQYF. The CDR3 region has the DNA TGTGCCACCAGTGATTTGAAGTCCAGTTCCTACGAGCAGTACTTC.

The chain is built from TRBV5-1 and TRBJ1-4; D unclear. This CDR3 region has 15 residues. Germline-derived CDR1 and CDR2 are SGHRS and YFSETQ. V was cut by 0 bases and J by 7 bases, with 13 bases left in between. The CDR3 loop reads CASSLARGRGEKLFF. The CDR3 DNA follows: TGCGCCAGCAGCTTGGCCCGAGGGAGAGGTGAAAAACTGTTTTTT. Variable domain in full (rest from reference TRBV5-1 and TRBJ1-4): KAGVTQTPRYLIKTRGQQVTLSCSPISGHRSVSWYQQTPGQGLQFLFEYFSETQRNKGNFPGRFSGRQFSNSRSEMNVSTLELGDSALYLCASSLARGRGEKLFFGSGTQLSVL.

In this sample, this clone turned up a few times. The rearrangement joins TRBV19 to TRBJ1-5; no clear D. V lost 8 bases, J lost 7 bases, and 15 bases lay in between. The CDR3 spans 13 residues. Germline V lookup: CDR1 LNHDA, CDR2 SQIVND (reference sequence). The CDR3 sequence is CASGPTQRQPQHF. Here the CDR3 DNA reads TGTGCCAGTGGTCCAACACAGAGACAGCCCCAGCATTTT.

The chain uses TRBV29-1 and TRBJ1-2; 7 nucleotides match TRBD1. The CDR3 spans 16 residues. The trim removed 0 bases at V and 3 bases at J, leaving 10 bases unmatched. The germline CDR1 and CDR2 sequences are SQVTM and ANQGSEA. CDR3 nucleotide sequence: TGCAGCGTTGAAGATCGAGGACAGGCAGGTGACTATGGCTACACCTTC. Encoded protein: CSVEDRGQAGDYGYTF.

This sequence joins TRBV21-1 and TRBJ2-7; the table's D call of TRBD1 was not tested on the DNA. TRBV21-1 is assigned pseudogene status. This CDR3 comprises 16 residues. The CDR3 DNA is TGTGCCAGCAGTCTTGGGACAGCTCCTTCTATATACGAGCAGTACGTC. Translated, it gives CASSLGTAPSIYEQYV.

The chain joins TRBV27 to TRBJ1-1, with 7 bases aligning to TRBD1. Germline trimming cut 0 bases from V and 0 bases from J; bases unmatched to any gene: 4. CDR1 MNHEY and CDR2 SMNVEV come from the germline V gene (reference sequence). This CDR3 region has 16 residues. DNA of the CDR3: TGTGCCAGCAGTTTATCGACAGGGTGGGTGAACACTGAAGCTTTCTTT. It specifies CASSLSTGWVNTEAFF.

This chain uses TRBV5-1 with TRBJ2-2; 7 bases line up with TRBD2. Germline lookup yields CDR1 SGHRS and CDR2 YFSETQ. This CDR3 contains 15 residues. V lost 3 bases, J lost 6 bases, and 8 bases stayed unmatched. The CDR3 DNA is TGCGCCAGCAGCTCTTCCGGACTAGAGTCCGGGGAGCTGTTTTTT. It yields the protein CASSSSGLESGELFF. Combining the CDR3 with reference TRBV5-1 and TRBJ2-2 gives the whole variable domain KAGVTQTPRYLIKTRGQQVTLSCSPISGHRSVSWYQQTPGQGLQFLFEYFSETQRNKGNFPGRFSGRQFSNSRSEMNVSTLELGDSALYLCASSSSGLESGELFFGEGSRLTVL.

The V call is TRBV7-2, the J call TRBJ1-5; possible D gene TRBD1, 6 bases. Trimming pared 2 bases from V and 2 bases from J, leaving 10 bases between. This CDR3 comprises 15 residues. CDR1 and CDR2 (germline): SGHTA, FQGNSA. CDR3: CASSLTGTGNQPQHF. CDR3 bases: TGTGCCAGCAGCTTAACAGGGACGGGCAATCAGCCCCAGCATTTT.

The CDR3 sequence is CASSTVLLSGNTIYF. The DNA for the CDR3 is TGTGCCAGTAGCACGGTACTACTCTCTGGAAACACCATATATTTT. V is TRBV19 and J is TRBJ1-3; D ambiguous. Germline CDR1 LNHDA, CDR2 SQIVND (reference sequence). Trimming removed 6 bases at V and 0 bases at J, with 12 bases between. CDR3 length: 15 residues.

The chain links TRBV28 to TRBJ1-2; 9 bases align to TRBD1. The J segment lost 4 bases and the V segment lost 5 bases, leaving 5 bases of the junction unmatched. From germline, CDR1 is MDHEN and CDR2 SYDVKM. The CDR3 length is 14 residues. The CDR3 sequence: CASSIQGASYGYTF. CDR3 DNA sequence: TGTGCCAGCAGTATACAGGGGGCGAGCTATGGCTACACCTTC.

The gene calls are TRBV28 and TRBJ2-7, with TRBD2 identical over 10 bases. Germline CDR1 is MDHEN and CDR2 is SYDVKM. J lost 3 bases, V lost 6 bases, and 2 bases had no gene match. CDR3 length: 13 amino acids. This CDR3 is CASRTSGDYEQYV. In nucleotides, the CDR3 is TGTGCCAGCAGAACTAGCGGGGACTACGAGCAGTACGTC.

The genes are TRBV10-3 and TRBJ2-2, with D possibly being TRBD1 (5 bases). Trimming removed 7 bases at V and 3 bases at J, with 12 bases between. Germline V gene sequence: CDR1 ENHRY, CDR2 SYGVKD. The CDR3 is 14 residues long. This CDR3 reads CAITPGRDTGELFF. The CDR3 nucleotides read TGTGCCATCACCCCCGGCAGGGACACCGGGGAGCTGTTTTTT.

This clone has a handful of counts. The CDR3 nucleotides are TGTGCCAGCAGTGGCGGCAGGGCCTGGGCAAGGCCTGAAGCTTTCTTT. This sequence encodes CASSGGRAWARPEAFF. The rearrangement uses TRBV2 and TRBJ1-1; TRBD1 is a possible D gene (5 bases). Deletions cut 4 bases from V and 6 bases from J, with 21 bases between. CDR3 length: 16 residues. From germline, CDR1 is SNHLY and CDR2 FYNNEI.

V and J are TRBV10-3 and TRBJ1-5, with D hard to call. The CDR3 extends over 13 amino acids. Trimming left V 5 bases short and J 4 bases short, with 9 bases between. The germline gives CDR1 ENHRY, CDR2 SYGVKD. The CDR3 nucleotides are TGTGCCATCAGTCCGGGATCAAATCAGCCCCAGCATTTT. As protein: CAISPGSNQPQHF.

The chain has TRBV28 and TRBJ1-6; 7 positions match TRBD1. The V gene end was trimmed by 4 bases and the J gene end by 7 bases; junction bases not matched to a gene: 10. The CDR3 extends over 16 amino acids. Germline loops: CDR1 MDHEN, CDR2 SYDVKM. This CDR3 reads CASSSYPGTENSPLHF. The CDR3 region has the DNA TGTGCCAGCAGTTCCTACCCAGGGACAGAGAATTCACCCCTCCACTTT.

CDR3 nucleotide sequence: TGCGCCAGCAGCTTTCTCAGGCAAAACGAGCAGTACTTC. Translated, it gives CASSFLRQNEQYF. The rearrangement links TRBV5-1 to TRBJ2-7, with D unclear. Trimming pared 2 bases from V and 5 bases from J, leaving 11 bases between. Germline loops: CDR1 SGHRS, CDR2 YFSETQ. The CDR3 has 13 residues.

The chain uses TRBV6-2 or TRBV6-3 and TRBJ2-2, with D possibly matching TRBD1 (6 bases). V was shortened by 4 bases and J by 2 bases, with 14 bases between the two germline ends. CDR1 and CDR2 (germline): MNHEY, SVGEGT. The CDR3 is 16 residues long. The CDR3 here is CASSLQGIGNTGELFF. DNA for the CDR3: TGTGCCAGCAGTTTACAGGGTATAGGTAACACCGGGGAGCTGTTTTTT.

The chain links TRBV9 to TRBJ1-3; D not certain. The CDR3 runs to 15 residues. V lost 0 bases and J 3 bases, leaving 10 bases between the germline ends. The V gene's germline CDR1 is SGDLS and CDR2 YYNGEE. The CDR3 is CASSVVGGLGNTIYF. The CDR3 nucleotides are TGTGCCAGCAGCGTAGTAGGTGGGCTTGGAAACACCATATATTTT. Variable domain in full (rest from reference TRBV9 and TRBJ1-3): DSGVTQTPKHLITATGQRVTLRCSPRSGDLSVYWYQQSLDQGLQFLIQYYNGEERAKGNILERFSAQQFPDLHSELNLSSLELGDSALYFCASSVVGGLGNTIYFGEGSWLTVV.

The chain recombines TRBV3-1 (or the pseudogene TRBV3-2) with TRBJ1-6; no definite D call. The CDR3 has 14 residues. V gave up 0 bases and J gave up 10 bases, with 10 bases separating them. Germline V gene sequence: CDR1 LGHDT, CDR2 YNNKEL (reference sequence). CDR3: CASSQERVYSPLHF. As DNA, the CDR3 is TGTGCCAGCAGCCAAGAGAGGGTTTACTCACCCCTCCACTTT.

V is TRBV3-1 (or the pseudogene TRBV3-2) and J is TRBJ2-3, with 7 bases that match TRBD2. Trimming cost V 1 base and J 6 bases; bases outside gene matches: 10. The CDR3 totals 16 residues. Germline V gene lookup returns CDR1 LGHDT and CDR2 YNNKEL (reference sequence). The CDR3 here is CASSQGGGIPPDTQYF. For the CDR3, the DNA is TGTGCCAGCAGCCAAGGGGGAGGGATCCCCCCCGATACGCAGTATTTT.

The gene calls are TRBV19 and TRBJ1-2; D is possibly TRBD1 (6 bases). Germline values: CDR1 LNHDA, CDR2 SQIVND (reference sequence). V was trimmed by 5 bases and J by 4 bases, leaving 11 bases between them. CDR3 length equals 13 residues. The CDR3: CASSAGARYGYTF. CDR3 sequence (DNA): TGTGCCAGTAGTGCAGGGGCCCGCTATGGCTACACCTTC.

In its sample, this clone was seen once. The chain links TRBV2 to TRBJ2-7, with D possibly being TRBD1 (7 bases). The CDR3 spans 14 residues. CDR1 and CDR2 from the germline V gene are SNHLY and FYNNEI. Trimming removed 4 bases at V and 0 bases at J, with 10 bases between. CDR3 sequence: CASSAGGSSYEQYF. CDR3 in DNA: TGTGCCAGCAGTGCAGGGGGGAGCTCCTACGAGCAGTACTTC.

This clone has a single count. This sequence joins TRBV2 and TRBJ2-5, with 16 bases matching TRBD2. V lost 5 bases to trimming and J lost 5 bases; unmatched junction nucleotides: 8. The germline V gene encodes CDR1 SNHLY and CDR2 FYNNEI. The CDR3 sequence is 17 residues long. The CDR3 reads CASSTSGLAGGRETQYF. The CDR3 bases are TGTGCCAGCAGTACCTCGGGACTAGCGGGGGGGCGGGAGACCCAGTACTTC.